This paragraph reports one T cell receptor beta chain. The target of this receptor is not known. Per-base qualities were not stored, and no clone one base away is much larger. This sample is drawn from a study of OX40 agonist ivuxolimab in advanced cancers. General notes on the study: Ivuxolimab, which targeted the costimulatory receptor OX40 (CD134), was an agonistic, fully human IgG2 monoclonal antibody. In the dose-escalation cohort, approximately 83% of patients were male, and the mean age was roughly 60 years with a range of about 23 to 79. Peripheral TCRbeta sequencing was intended to test whether TCR sequence diversity was altered and clonal T-cell expansion was caused by ivuxolimab. Patients were allowed to have had prior anti-PD-1, anti-PD-L1 or anti-CTLA-4 therapy, and 40% of the dose-escalation patients had previously received checkpoint inhibitors. The paper reports the monotherapy dose-escalation portion (N of about 51 patients) of the phase I ivuxolimab trial. Of the approximately 50 dose-escalation patients, hepatocellular carcinoma was present in approximately 20, melanoma in approximately 15, renal cell carcinoma in 9 and head and neck cancer in 9. Partial responses were achieved by three dose-escalation patients, of whom one had hepatocellular carcinoma and two had cutaneous melanoma. Intravenous ivuxolimab was administered to patients every 2 weeks at six dose levels: 0.01, 0.1, 0.3, 1.5, 3 and 10 mg/kg.

From the cysteine through the phenylalanine, the CDR3 covers 17 amino acids. This entry keeps only the CDR3 DNA: 51 bases, framed from base 1. For sequencing of the TCRbeta CDR3 region, genomic DNA was extracted from the sorted cells. The immunoSEQ Assay was used for sequencing of TCRbeta CDR3 regions. In TCRdb, the immuneACCESS table is reduced to in-frame sequences with V and J assigned. These tables do not hold every clone; where another copy was compared, an unresolved V gene accounts for under half, and the others remain unexplained. In this sample the table shows about 55,000 clones, more than 75% of which occur a single time. The ten most abundant clones make up approximately 13% of the sample. Study-wide findings and limitations: After ivuxolimab, more expanded clones were found on average in CD8+ T cells than in CD4+ T cells. In the 0.1-3.0 mg/kg groups, partial responders had among the lowest normalized peripheral clonal expansion, particularly in CD8+ T cells. Low levels of normalized T-cell clonal expansion were also seen in some patients who did not respond. The antigen specificity of the peripheral T cells that underwent clonal expansion was not determined. At doses of 0.1 to 3.0 mg/kg, clonal expansion of both CD4+ and CD8+ T cells in blood was seen between baseline and week 6.

Patients with autoimmune disease history or receiving systemic immunosuppression were excluded from the trial. Peripheral blood for TCR sequencing was drawn from every dose cohort at baseline, at cycle 4 day 1 and at cycle 7 day 1. Samples came from an open-label, multicenter, first-in-human phase I dose-escalation trial of ivuxolimab. Adults with locally advanced or metastatic head and neck squamous cell, hepatocellular, melanoma or renal cell carcinoma were enrolled in the trial. CD4+ and CD8+ T cells were sorted separately from peripheral blood before TCR sequencing. The V and J genes are TRBV21-1 and TRBJ2-1; the table gives TRBD2 as D, unverified against the DNA. TRBV21-1 is termed a pseudogene. The TCR comes from an adult with an advanced solid tumor such as melanoma, head and neck, liver or kidney cancer. The starting material was CD4+ or CD8+ T cells sorted from blood, obtained in a trial of the OX40 agonist ivuxolimab. The DNA is TGTGCCAGCAGCAAAGGTCATCACTACAATTGGGACAATGAGCAGTTCTTC. Its product reads: CASSKGHHYNWDNEQFF.